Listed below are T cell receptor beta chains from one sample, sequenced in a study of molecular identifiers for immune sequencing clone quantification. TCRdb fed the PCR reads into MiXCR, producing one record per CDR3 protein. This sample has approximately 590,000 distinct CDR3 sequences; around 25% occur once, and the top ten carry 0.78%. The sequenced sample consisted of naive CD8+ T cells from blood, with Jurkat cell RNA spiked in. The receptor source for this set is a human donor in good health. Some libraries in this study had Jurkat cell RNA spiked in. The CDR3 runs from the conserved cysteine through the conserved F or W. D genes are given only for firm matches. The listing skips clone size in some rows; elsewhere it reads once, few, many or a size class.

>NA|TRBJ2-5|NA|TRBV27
TGTGCCAGCAGTCCACTCCCCGGGACTCAGCGGAAGGAGACCCAGTACTTC
CASSPLPGTQRKETQYF
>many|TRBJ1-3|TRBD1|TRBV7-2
TGTGCCAGCAGCTTAGGGGACAGCCGAAACACCATATATTTT
CASSLGDSRNTIYF
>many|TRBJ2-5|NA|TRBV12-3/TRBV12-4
TGTGCCAGCAGTCTCCCCCGGGGGGCCGGTCCCAAAGAGACCCAGTACTTC
CASSLPRGAGPKETQYF
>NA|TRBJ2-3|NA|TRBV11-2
TGTGCCAGCAGCCCGCCTTCCCCCTTGCTAATAGCGGGCACAGATACGCAGTATTTT
CASSPPSPLLIAGTDTQYF
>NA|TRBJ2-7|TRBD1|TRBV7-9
TGTGCCAGCAGCTTAGCCCGTACAGGGGTAATTTACGAGCAGTACTTC
CASSLARTGVIYEQYF
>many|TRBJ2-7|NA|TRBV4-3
TGCGCCAGCAGCCAACTTCGAGGTGGCGAGCAGTACTTC
CASSQLRGGEQYF
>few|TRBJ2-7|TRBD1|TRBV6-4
TGTGCCAGCAGTGACTCTTTTTGGACAGGGTCCTACGAGCAGTACTTC
CASSDSFWTGSYEQYF
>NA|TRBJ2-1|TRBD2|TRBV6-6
TGTGCCAGCAGTTACACCAGCGGACTAGTTAGTGAGCAGTTCTTC
CASSYTSGLVSEQFF
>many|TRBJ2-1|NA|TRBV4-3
TGCGCCAGCAGCCAAGATAGGGGGGGAACCAATGAGCAGTTCTTC
CASSQDRGGTNEQFF
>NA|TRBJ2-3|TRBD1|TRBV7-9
TGTGCCAGCAACAAACAGGGGACCAACACAGATACGCAGTATTTT
CASNKQGTNTDTQYF
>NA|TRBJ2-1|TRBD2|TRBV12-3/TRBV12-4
TGTGCCTGCAGTTTCGCTAGCGGGAGGTACAATGAGCAGTTCTTC
CACSFASGRYNEQFF
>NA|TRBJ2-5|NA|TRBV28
TGTGCCAGCCCCCTGGGGGCGTCTCGAGAGACCCAGTACTTC
CASPLGASRETQYF
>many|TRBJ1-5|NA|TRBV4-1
TGCGCCAGCAGCGAGGACAGTAGCAATCAGCCCCAGCATTTT
CASSEDSSNQPQHF
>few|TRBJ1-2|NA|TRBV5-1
TGCGCCAGCAGCTACTCAGTGGAGACCTATGGCTACACCTTC
CASSYSVETYGYTF
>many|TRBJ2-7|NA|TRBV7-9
TGTGCCATCACCCCATTGGGGCTCGGGCCCTACGAGCAGTACTTC
CAITPLGLGPYEQYF
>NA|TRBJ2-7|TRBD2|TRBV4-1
TGCGCCAGCAGCCAAGTCGGAGCTAGCGGGGAGTACGAGCAGTACTTC
CASSQVGASGEYEQYF
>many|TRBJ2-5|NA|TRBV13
TGTGCCAGCACATGGGCTAGCAGAGAGACCCAGTACTTC
CASTWASRETQYF
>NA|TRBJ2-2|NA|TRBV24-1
TGTGCCATCAGTGACCGGGGACTTCAAGAGACCGGGGAGCTGTTTTTT
CAISDRGLQETGELFF
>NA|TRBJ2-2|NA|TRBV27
TGTGCCAGCTGTTCGGAGGGCTTCACCGGGGAGCTGTTTTTT
CASCSEGFTGELFF
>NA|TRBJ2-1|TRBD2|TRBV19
TGTGCCAGTAGTATCGTAGCGGGAGGTCCCGAGCAGTTCTTC
CASSIVAGGPEQFF
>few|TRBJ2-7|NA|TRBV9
TGTGCCAGCAGCCCCACAGAGTCCCGGTACTACGAGCAGTACTTC
CASSPTESRYYEQYF
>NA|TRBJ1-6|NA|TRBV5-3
TGTGTCAGCAGCTGGACATTTAGCTCCTATAATTCACCCCTCCACTTT
CVSSWTFSSYNSPLHF
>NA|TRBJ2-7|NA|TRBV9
TGTGCCAGCAGCCCTTCCGGGGCCGGGTCCTACGAGCAGTACTTC
CASSPSGAGSYEQYF
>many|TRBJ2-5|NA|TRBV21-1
TGTGCCAGCAGCAAGGGACAGGGACAAGAGACCCAGTACTTC
CASSKGQGQETQYF
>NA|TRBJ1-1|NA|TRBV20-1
TGCAGTGCTAGAGTCCGGACACACAAGAACACTGAAGCTTTCTTT
CSARVRTHKNTEAFF
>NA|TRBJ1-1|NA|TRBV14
TGTGCCAGCAGCCCCCTCATGTTGGCTGAAGCTTTCTTT
CASSPLMLAEAFF
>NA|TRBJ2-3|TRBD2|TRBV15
TGTGCCACCAGCAGAGCTACAGCGGGGGGCACAGATACGCAGTATTTT
CATSRATAGGTDTQYF
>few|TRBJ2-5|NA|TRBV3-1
TGTGCCAGCAGCCACTCCTCTTTCATAACAGGCGAGACCCAGTACTTC
CASSHSSFITGETQYF
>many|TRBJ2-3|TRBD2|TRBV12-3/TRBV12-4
TGTGCCAGCAGCGGACTAGCGGGAGCCCCAGATACGCAGTATTTT
CASSGLAGAPDTQYF
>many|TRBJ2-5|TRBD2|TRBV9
TGTGCCAGCAGCGCAGATCCGGGACTACCCACCAATGCCGAGACCCAGTACTTC
CASSADPGLPTNAETQYF
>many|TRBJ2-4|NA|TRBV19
TGTGCCAGTAGTTCTTCAGGGTCTGGTAACATTCAGTACTTC
CASSSSGSGNIQYF
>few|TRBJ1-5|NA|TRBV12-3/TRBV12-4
TGTGCCAGCAGTTTGGTGGGGGTGGTGAGCAATCAGCCCCAGCATTTT
CASSLVGVVSNQPQHF
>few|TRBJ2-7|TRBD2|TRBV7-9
TGTGCCAGCAGCGCCCTAGCGGAGAATTACGAGCAGTACTTC
CASSALAENYEQYF
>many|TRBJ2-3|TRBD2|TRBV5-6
TGTGCCAGCAGTCCGACTAGCGGGGCCTTCGATACGCAGTATTTT
CASSPTSGAFDTQYF
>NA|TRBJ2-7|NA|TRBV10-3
TGTGCCATCAGTGACTTCAGGTTATCGTCCTACGAGCAGTACTTC
CAISDFRLSSYEQYF
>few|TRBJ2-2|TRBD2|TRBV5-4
TGTGCCAGCAGCTTGTGGGTAGCGGGAGAAAACACCGGGGAGCTGTTTTTT
CASSLWVAGENTGELFF